Listed below are T cell receptor beta chains from one sample, sequenced in a study of T cell responses to AZD1222 COVID-19 vaccine. TCRdb's copy holds only in-frame clones and misses some; the assay was immunoSEQ multiplex PCR. The data show just over 150,000 clones, approximately 90% seen once. Sequencing was performed on peripheral blood, taken on day 0 of AZD1222 vaccination. These TCRs come from an adult in good health. Each CDR3 is given with its conserved first and last residue. Fields, in order: V gene, D gene, CDR3 protein. The D gene is left open where the match is weak.

>TRBV27|NA
CASRPFRRGVVQPQHF
>TRBV19|NA
CASSIQVGQPQHF
>TRBV29-1|NA
CSVQGGVRKSNYGYTF
>TRBV11-3|TRBD2
CASSFTLAGGEETQYF
>TRBV6-5|TRBD1
CASNSGGAGNIQYF
>TRBV6-5|NA
CASSWQRASPEQFF
>TRBV5-1|NA
CASSRTRSTDTQYF
>TRBV19|NA
CASRGGQYYGYTF
>TRBV5-3|NA
CARSTKRVPSYNEQFF
>TRBV2|NA
CASSEREESPLHF
>TRBV9|NA
CASSVQVNTEAFF
>TRBV14|NA
CASSQGGLGHHTPYEQYF
>TRBV7-2|TRBD1
CASSPRGQRENIQYF
>TRBV6-2/TRBV6-3|TRBD2
CASSYSSGTSGPSYEQYF
>TRBV4-1|NA
CASSQGPGQMGTGELFF
>TRBV30|NA
CAWRVAPNTGELFF
>TRBV5-4|NA
CASSPGTSYTDTQYF
>TRBV5-6|NA
CASSLAGSEAFF
>TRBV21-1|NA
CASSPRNRDEAFF
>TRBV6-4|TRBD2
CASSEVGLAYNEQFF
>TRBV25-1|TRBD2
CASSEWVNSGPYNEQFF
>TRBV7-9|NA
CASIPGVADTQYF
>TRBV18|TRBD1
CASSPPDRVAEQFF
>TRBV27|TRBD2
CASSQTSGRSSWLYNEQFF